This T cell receptor beta chain was captured in a study of siplizumab effects on memory and regulatory T cells. The repertoire was sequenced with immunoSEQ multiplex PCR; TCRdb's copy has only in-frame clones and lacks some. This sample has about 97,000 clones; about 90% occur once, and the top ten carry around 1.1%. Germline V gene data show CDR1 as LNHNV and CDR2 as YYDKDF (reference sequence). The CDR3 is made up of 16 amino acids. Trimming pared 0 bases from V and 0 bases from J, leaving 10 bases between. The material sequenced was CD4+ T cells sorted from blood. The TCR comes from a human donor in good health. The V and J genes are TRBV15 and TRBJ2-3; D unresolved. The CDR3 spells CATSRDITASTDTQYF. CDR3 DNA sequence: TGTGCCACCAGCAGAGATATTACAGCTAGCACAGATACGCAGTATTTT. Full variable domain (rest looked up from reference TRBV15 and TRBJ2-3): DAMVIQNPRYQVTQFGKPVTLSCSQTLNHNVMYWYQQKSSQAPKLLFHYYDKDFNNEADTPDNFQSRRPNTSFCFLDIRSPGLGDTAMYLCATSRDITASTDTQYFGPGTRLTVL.